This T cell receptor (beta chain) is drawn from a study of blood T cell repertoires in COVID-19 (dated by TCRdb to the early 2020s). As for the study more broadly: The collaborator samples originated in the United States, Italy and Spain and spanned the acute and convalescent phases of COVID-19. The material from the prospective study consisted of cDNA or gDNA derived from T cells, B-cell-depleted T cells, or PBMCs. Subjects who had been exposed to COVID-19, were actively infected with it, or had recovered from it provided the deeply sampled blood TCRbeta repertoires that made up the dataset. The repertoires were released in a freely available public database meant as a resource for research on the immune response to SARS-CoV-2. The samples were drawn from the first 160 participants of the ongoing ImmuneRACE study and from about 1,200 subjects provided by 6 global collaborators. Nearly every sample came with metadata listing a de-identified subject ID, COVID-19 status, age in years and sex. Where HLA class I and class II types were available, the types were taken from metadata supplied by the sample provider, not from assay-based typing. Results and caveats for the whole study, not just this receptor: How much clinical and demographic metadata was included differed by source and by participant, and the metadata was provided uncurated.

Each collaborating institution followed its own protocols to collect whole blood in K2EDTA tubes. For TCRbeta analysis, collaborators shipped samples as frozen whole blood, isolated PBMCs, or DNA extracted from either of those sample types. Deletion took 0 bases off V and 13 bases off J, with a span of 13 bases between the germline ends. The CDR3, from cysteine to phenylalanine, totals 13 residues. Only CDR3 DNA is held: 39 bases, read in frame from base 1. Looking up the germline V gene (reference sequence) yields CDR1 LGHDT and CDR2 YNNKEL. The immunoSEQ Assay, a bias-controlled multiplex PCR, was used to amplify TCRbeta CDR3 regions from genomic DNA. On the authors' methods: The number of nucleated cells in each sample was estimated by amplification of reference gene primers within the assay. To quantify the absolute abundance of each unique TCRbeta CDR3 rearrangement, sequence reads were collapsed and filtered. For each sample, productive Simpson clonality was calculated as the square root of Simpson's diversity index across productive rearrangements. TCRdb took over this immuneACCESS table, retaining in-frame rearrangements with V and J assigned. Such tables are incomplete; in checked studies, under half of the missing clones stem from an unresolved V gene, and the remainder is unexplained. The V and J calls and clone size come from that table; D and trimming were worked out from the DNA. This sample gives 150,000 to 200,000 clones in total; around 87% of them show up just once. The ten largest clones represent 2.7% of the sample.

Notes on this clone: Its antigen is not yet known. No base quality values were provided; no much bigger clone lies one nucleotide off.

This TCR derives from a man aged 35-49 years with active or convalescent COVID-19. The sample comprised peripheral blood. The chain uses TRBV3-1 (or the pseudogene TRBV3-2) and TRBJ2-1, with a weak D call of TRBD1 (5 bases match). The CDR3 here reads CASSQDGGRAQFF. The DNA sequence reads TGTGCCAGCAGCCAAGATGGTGGCAGGGCTCAGTTCTTC.